This T cell receptor beta chain is drawn from a study of Graves' ophthalmopathy and Graves' hyperthyroidism. RNA transcripts were the template, and TCR beta CDR3 regions were amplified from them. Amplification began with first-round RT-PCR using HTBI primers, then second-round multiplex PCR was performed. TCRdb reprocessed the multiplex PCR reads with MiXCR, giving one entry per CDR3 protein. The repertoire has around 340,000 distinct CDR3 sequences, 15% to 20% of them found once; the top ten carry approximately 13%. The J segment lost 6 bases and the V segment lost 5 bases, leaving 13 bases of the junction unmatched. CDR3 length equals 14 residues. Germline loops: CDR1 DFQATT, CDR2 SNEGSKA (reference sequence). Many counts were recorded for this clonotype.

The sample comprised peripheral blood. The chain couples TRBV20-1 to TRBJ2-7; 7 nucleotides agree with TRBD2. The origin of this receptor is an adult man with Graves' ophthalmopathy. Here the CDR3 reads CSAALSGRAIEQYF. CDR3 nucleotides: TGCAGTGCTGCGCTAAGTGGGAGGGCGATCGAGCAGTACTTC.